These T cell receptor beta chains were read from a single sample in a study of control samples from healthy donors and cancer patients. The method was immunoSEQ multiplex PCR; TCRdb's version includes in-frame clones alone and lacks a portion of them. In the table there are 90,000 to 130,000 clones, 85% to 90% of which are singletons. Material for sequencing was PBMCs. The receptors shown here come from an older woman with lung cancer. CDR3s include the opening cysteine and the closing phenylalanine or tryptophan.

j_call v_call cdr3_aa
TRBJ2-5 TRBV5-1 CASSSVLDKLQETQYF
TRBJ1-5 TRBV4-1 CASSQARDINQPQHF
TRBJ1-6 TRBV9 CASSVAGGLGDSPLHF
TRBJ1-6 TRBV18 CASSPPGVPSGSPLHF
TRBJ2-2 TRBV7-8 CASSVDTYTGELFF
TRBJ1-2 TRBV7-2 CASSSGQTNYGYTF
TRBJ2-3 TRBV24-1 CATSVGAGETDTQYF
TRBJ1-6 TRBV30 CAWRGDGNSPLHF
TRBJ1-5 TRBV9 CASSVEGGVGPQHF
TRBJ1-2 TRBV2 CASSGGEGPNYGYTF
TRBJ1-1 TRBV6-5 CASSQGGTEAFF
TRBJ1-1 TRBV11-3 CASSSRPSPRNTEAFF
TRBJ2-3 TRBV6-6 CASKGWAGGSSGTQYF
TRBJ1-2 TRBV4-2 CASSQVGGTGANYGYTF
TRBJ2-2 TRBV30 CAWLPGTDTGELFF
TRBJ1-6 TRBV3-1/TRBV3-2 CASSQEGQNYNSPLHF
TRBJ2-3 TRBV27 CASSLSGSRDTQYF
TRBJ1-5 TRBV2 CASSEYPPRYQPQHF
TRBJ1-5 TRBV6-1 CASSESGAEVLQPQHF
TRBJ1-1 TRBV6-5 CASRGGTLPEAFF
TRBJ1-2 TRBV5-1 CASTPDQTEGYTF
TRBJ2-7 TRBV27 CASSLKTGGNYEQYF
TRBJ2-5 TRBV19 CASSIAREASQETQYF
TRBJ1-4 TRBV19 CASSGPPGEKLFF
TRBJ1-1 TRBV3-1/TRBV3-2 CASSGMEGTTEAFF
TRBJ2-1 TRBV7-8 CASSLVGGRVQNEQFF
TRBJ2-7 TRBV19 CASRTSDGTDYEQYF
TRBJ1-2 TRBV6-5 CASRAGGQGSYTF
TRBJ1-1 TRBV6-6 CASGNTEAFF
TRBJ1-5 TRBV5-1 CASSLDSSNQPQHF
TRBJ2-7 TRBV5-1 CASSYRQGPYEQYF
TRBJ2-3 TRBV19 CASSSPGLDTDTQYF
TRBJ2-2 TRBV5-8 CASSFPGDTGELFF
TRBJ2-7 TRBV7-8 CASSQTDRGPYEQYF
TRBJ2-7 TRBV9 CASSVKGDPTYEQYF
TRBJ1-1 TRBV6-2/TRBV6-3 CASSHMNTEAFF